This T cell receptor beta chain emerged from a study of T cell repertoires in cytomegalovirus infection. Study-level results: CMV-specific HLA-C-restricted TCR beta clonotypes dominated the ex vivo response.

Germline CDR1 and CDR2: MNHEY and SVGEGT. This CDR3 has 18 amino acids. Trimming stripped 0 bases from V and 0 bases from J, with 14 bases between. This clonotype was counted only a few times. Its specificity is not known. One entry per CDR3 protein results from TCRdb running MiXCR on the reads. The sample records about 900,000 distinct CDR3 sequences, 30% to 40% being singletons. This sample comprised cultured CD8+ T cells from PBMCs, obtained from culture after CMV antigen stimulation. This chain uses TRBV6-2 or TRBV6-3 with TRBJ2-2; D gene uncertain. The TCR originated in a human donor in good health (CMV status not recorded). Some clones in this sample may be carry-over from other donors' samples. CDR3 nucleotide sequence: TGTGCCAGCAGTTACTCGATCTTCCAGGCTTCGAACACCGGGGAGCTGTTTTTT. Translating it yields CASSYSIFQASNTGELFF.